This entry lists 18 T cell receptor beta chains sequenced from one sample in a study of blood T cell repertoires in COVID-19. TCRdb's table, derived via immunoSEQ multiplex PCR, lists solely in-frame clones and lacks some. Of some 270,000 clones listed, roughly 89% are singletons. Sample: peripheral blood. All receptors derive from a man aged 25 to 40 with acute or convalescent COVID-19.

This clone was observed a single time. The V and J genes are TRBV19 and TRBJ1-2, with 8 bases lining up with TRBD1. Germline values: CDR1 LNHDA, CDR2 SQIVND (reference sequence). V was clipped by 6 bases and J by 0 bases; unmatched bases: 3. This CDR3 region has 14 residues. The CDR3 DNA sequence: TGTGCCAGTAGAGGACAGGGCGCTAACTATGGCTACACCTTC. It is translated as CASRGQGANYGYTF.

The chain joins TRBV12-5 to TRBJ2-5; TRBD1 matches 9 bases. In germline, CDR1 is LGHNT, CDR2 FRNRAP. The CDR3 consists of 17 residues. V dropped 1 base and J dropped 5; count of bases not matched to a gene: 11. The CDR3 here is CASGLDPRDREEETQYF. The CDR3 DNA reads TGTGCTAGTGGTTTGGACCCGCGGGACAGGGAGGAGGAGACCCAGTACTTC.

This rearrangement joins TRBV6-5 to TRBJ2-7; perhaps TRBD2 as D (6 bases). In germline, CDR1 is MNHEY, CDR2 SVGAGI. V shed 2 bases and J shed 6 bases, with 11 bases lying between them. The length of the CDR3 is 13 residues. The CDR3 DNA is TGTGCCAGCAGTTACAGTAGGGGACTCGAGCAGTACTTC. This codes for CASSYSRGLEQYF.

The chain links TRBV6-2 or TRBV6-3 to TRBJ1-1, with TRBD1 as a possible D gene (5 bases). Between the trimmed V and J ends, which lost 2 bases and 3 bases, there was a span of 13 bases. The germline gives CDR1 MNHEY, CDR2 SVGEGT. The CDR3 contains 15 residues. CDR3 nucleotide sequence: TGTGCCAGCAGTTACATAGTTGGCAGGGACACTGAAGCTTTCTTT. The encoded protein is CASSYIVGRDTEAFF.

The rearrangement joins TRBV4-1 to TRBJ2-7; 7 bases fit TRBD2. In germline, CDR1 is MGHRA, CDR2 YSYEKL. V gave up 0 bases and J gave up 2 bases; unmatched junction bases: 4. This CDR3 has 15 amino acids. CDR3 nucleotides: TGCGCCAGCAGCCAAGAGGCCAGCGGGACCTACGAGCAGTACTTC. Its translation is CASSQEASGTYEQYF.

The chain has TRBV9 and TRBJ2-3, with 9 bases fitting TRBD1. Germline V lookup: CDR1 SGDLS, CDR2 YYNGEE. Unmatched junction bases numbered 4, after V lost 5 bases and J lost 3 bases. The CDR3 sequence is 14 residues long. The CDR3 sequence is CASSRQGVTDTQYF. As DNA, the CDR3 is TGTGCCAGCAGTCGACAGGGGGTAACAGATACGCAGTATTTT.

This clone came up a few times. The chain has TRBV14 and TRBJ2-1; tentatively, D is TRBD2 (5 bases). This CDR3 has 13 residues. Germline V gene data show CDR1 as SGHDN and CDR2 as FVKESK. V was shortened by 3 bases and J by 13 bases, with 16 bases between the two germline ends. CDR3 sequence (DNA): TGTGCCAGCAGCCAGGATACGGCGGACTCACAGTTCTTC. Translating gives CASSQDTADSQFF.

The V gene is TRBV5-1, the J gene TRBJ1-1; D might be TRBD1 (5 bases). In germline, CDR1 is SGHRS, CDR2 YFSETQ. V was cut by 2 bases and J by 7 bases, with 9 bases left in between. The CDR3 has 12 amino acids. Here the CDR3 reads CASSFWGDEAFF. As DNA, the CDR3 is TGCGCCAGCAGCTTTTGGGGGGATGAAGCTTTCTTT.

The rearrangement joins TRBV3-1 (or the pseudogene TRBV3-2) to TRBJ2-1; D is ambiguous. The germline V gene encodes CDR1 LGHDT and CDR2 YNNKEL (reference sequence). The CDR3 runs to 13 residues. Between the trimmed V and J ends, which lost 0 bases and 14 bases, there was a span of 14 bases. The chain's CDR3 is CASSQDLVQAKFF. CDR3 sequence (DNA): TGTGCCAGCAGCCAAGATCTTGTCCAGGCAAAGTTCTTC.

The rearrangement links TRBV7-3 to TRBJ1-6; TRBD1 is a possible D gene (5 bases). Germline CDR1 is SGHTA and CDR2 is FQGTGA. Trimming removed 6 bases at V and 6 bases at J, with 15 bases between. The CDR3 covers 15 residues. The CDR3 here is CASSISGGTNSPLHF. The CDR3 region has the DNA TGTGCCAGCAGTATTAGCGGGGGTACTAATTCACCCCTCCACTTT.

The CDR3: CASSPWAASGSLETQYF. For the CDR3, the DNA is TGTGCCAGCTCACCATGGGCGGCTAGCGGGAGCCTAGAGACCCAGTACTTC. The chain has TRBV18 and TRBJ2-5, with 10 bases identical to TRBD2. This CDR3 region has 17 residues. CDR1 KGHSH and CDR2 LQKENI come from the germline V gene. Unmatched junction bases numbered 10, after V lost 2 bases and J lost 4 bases.

The chain's CDR3 is CASSPDRGTYEQYF. Here the CDR3 DNA reads TGTGCCAGCTCACCGGACAGGGGAACCTACGAGCAGTACTTC. The chain carries TRBV18 and TRBJ2-7; 9 bases match TRBD1. In germline, CDR1 is KGHSH, CDR2 LQKENI. The V and J ends lost 3 bases and 2 bases, in that order; junction bases with no gene match: 2. The CDR3 runs 14 residues.

The chain employs TRBV20-1 and TRBJ1-5, with 11 nucleotides matching TRBD1. The CDR3 sequence is 15 residues long. The J segment lost 4 bases and the V segment lost 3 bases, leaving 5 bases of the junction unmatched. The germline gives CDR1 DFQATT, CDR2 SNEGSKA (reference sequence). CDR3 in DNA: TGCAGTGCTAGTATAGGGACAGGGGGAAATCAGCCCCAGCATTTT. Translating gives CSASIGTGGNQPQHF.

This chain connects TRBV5-3 to TRBJ2-2; 7 nucleotides agree with TRBD1. TRBV5-3 is an ORF, with its function uncertain. CDR3 length equals 15 residues. The V gene end was trimmed by 8 bases and the J gene end by 8 bases; junction bases not matched to a gene: 15. CDR3 coding DNA: TGTGCCAGCCGGATCCCCGGGACAGTAATAGGGGAGCTGTTTTTT. Translated: CASRIPGTVIGELFF.

V is TRBV11-2 and J is TRBJ1-1; 7 bases map to TRBD1. Germline lookup yields CDR1 SGHAT and CDR2 FQNNGV. The CDR3 has 13 residues. Trimming took 6 bases from V and 8 from J; bases not matched to a gene: 9. CDR3 in DNA: TGTGCCAGCAGGGACAGTTGGGGACAGGAAGCTTTCTTT. Amino acid sequence: CASRDSWGQEAFF.

The CDR3 DNA sequence: TGTGCCAGCAGCTTGAACCGCGGGACAGGGATGACTGAAGCTTTCTTT. This translates into CASSLNRGTGMTEAFF. This chain connects TRBV5-6 to TRBJ1-1; 9 bases line up with TRBD1. The CDR3 loop spans 16 amino acids. Per germline, CDR1 SGHDT and CDR2 YYEEEE. The ends lost 1 base at V and 5 bases at J; junction bases unmatched: 9.

This chain uses TRBV11-3 with TRBJ2-7, with D maybe TRBD1 (6 bases). The CDR3 is made up of 15 amino acids. CDR1 SGHNT and CDR2 YENEEA come from the germline V gene. V lost 2 bases and J lost 2, with 13 bases in between. The CDR3 is CASSLLPGQTYEQYF. The CDR3 coding sequence is TGTGCCAGCAGCTTACTGCCAGGACAGACCTACGAGCAGTACTTC. Combining the CDR3 with reference TRBV11-3 and TRBJ2-7 gives the whole variable domain EAGVVQSPRYKIIEKKQPVAFWCNPISGHNTLYWYLQNLGQGPELLIRYENEEAVDDSQLPKDRFSAERLKGVDSTLKIQPAELGDSAVYLCASSLLPGQTYEQYFGPGTRLTVT.

The gene calls are TRBV9 and TRBJ2-5; 7 bases line up with TRBD2. There are 14 residues in the CDR3. Germline values: CDR1 SGDLS, CDR2 YYNGEE. V dropped 4 bases and J dropped 2; count of bases not matched to a gene: 5. CDR3 nucleotides: TGTGCCAGCAGCCCCTCTAGCGGTCAAGAGACCCAGTACTTC. It yields the protein CASSPSSGQETQYF.